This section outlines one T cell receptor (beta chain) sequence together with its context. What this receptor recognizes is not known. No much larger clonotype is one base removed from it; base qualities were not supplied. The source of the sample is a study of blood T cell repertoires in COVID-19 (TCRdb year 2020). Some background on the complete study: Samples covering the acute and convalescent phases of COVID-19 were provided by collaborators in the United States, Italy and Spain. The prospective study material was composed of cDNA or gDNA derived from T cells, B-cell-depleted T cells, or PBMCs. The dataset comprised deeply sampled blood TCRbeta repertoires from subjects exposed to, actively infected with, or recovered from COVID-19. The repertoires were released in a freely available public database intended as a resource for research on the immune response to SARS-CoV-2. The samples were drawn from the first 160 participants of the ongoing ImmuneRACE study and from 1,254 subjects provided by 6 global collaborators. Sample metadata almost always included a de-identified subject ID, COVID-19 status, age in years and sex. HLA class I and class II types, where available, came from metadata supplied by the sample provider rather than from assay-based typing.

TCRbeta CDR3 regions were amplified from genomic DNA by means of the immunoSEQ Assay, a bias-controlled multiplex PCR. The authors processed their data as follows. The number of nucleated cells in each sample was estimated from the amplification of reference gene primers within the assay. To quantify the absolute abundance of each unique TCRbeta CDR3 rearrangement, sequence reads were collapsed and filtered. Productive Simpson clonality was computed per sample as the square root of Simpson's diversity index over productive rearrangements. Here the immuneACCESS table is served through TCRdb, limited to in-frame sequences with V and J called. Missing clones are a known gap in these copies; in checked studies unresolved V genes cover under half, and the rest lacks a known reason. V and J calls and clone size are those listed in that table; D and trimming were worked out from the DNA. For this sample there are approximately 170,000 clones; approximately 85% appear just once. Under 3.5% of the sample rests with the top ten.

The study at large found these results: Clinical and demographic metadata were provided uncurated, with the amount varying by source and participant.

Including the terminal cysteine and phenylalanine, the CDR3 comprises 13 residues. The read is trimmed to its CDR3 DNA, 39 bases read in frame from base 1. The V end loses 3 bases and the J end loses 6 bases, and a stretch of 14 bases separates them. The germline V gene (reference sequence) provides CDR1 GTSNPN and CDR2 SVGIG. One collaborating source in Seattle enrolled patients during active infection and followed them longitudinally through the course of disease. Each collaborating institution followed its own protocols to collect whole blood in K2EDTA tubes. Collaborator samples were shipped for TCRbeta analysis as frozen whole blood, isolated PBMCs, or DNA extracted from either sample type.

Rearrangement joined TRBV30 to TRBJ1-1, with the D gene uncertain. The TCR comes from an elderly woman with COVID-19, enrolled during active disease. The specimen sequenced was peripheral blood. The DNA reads TGTGCCTGGAGAATGGACCTGAGGGCTGAAGCTTTCTTT. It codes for CAWRMDLRAEAFF.